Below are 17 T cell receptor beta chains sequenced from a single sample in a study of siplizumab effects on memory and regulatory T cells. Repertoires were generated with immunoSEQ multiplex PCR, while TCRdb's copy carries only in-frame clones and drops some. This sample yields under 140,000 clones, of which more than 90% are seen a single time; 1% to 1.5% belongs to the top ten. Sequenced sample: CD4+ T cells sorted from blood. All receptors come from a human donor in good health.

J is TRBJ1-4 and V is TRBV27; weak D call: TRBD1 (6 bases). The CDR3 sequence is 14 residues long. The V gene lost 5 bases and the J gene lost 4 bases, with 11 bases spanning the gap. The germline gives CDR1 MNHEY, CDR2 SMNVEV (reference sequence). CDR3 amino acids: CASSRGQINEKLFF. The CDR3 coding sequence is TGTGCCAGCAGTCGAGGACAGATTAATGAAAAACTGTTTTTT.

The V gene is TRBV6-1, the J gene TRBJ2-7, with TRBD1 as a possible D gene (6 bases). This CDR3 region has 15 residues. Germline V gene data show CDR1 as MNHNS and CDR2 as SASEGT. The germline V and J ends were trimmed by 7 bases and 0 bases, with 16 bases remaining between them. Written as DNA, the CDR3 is TGTGCCAGCACCATCCAGACAGGCCTCTCCTACGAGCAGTACTTC. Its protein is CASTIQTGLSYEQYF.

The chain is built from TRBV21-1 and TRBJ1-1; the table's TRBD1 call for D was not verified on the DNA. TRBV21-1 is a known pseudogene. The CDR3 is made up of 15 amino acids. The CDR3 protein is CASSKPYRGNTEAFF. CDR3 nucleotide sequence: TGTGCCAGCAGCAAGCCTTACAGGGGGAACACTGAAGCTTTCTTT.

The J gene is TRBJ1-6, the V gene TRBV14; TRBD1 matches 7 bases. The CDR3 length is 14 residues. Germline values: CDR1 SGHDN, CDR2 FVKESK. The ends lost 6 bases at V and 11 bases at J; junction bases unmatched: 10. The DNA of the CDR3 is TGTGCCAGCAGTACCGGGACAGAGAGGGCACCCCTCCACTTT. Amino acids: CASSTGTERAPLHF.

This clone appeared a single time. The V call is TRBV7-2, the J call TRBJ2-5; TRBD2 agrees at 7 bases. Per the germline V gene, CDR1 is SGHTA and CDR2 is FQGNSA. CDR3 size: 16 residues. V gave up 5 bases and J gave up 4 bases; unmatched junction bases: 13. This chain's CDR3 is CASSPSGGGGGETQYF. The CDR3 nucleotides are TGTGCCAGCAGCCCTAGTGGCGGGGGAGGAGGAGAGACCCAGTACTTC. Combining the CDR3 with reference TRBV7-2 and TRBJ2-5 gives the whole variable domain GAGVSQSPSNKVTEKGKDVELRCDPISGHTALYWYRQSLGQGLEFLIYFQGNSAPDKSGLPSDRFSAERTGGSVSTLTIQRTQQEDSAVYLCASSPSGGGGGETQYFGPGTRLLVL.

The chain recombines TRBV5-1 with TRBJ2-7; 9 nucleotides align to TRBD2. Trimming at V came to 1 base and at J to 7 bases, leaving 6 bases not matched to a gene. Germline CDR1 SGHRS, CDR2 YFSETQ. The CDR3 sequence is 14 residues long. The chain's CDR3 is CASSLYSGSQEQYF. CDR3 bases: TGCGCCAGCAGCTTGTATAGCGGGAGTCAAGAGCAGTACTTC.

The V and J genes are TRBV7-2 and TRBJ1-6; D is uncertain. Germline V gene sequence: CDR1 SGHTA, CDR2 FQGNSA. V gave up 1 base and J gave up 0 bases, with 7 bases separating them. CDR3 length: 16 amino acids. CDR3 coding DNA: TGTGCCAGCAGCTTAGGAAGTACCTCCTATAATTCACCCCTCCACTTT. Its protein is CASSLGSTSYNSPLHF.

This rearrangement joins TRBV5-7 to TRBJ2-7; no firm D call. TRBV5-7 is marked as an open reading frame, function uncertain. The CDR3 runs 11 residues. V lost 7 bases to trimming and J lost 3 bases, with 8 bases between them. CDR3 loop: CASFRIYEQYF. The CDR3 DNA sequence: TGTGCCAGCTTCCGAATCTACGAGCAGTACTTC.

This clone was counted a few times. The CDR3 reads CASSTTGTEENIQYF. The DNA for the CDR3 is TGTGCCAGCAGCACCACCGGGACTGAGGAAAACATTCAGTACTTC. V and J are TRBV7-9 and TRBJ2-4; TRBD2 might be the D (6 bases). Looked up from germline, CDR1 is SEHNR and CDR2 is FQNEAQ (reference sequence). Between the trimmed V and J ends, which lost 5 bases and 5 bases, there was a span of 16 bases. This CDR3 has 15 amino acids.

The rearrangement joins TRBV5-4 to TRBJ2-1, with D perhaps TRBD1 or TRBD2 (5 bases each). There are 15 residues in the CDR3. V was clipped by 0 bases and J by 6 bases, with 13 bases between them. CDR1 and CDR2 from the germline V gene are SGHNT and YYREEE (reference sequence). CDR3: CASSLAERGTNEQFF. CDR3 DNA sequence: TGTGCCAGCAGCTTGGCTGAACGGGGCACCAATGAGCAGTTCTTC. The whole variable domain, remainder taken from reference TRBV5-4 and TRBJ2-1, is ETGVTQSPTHLIKTRGQQVTLRCSSQSGHNTVSWYQQALGQGPQFIFQYYREEENGRGNFPPRFSGLQFPNYSSELNVNALELDDSALYLCASSLAERGTNEQFFGPGTRLTVL.

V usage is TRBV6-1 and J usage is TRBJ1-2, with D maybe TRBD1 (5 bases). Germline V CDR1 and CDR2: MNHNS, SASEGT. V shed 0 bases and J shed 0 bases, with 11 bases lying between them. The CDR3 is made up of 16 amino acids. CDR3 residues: CASSEAGPGSNYGYTF. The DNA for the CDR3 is TGTGCCAGCAGTGAAGCGGGACCGGGCTCTAACTATGGCTACACCTTC.

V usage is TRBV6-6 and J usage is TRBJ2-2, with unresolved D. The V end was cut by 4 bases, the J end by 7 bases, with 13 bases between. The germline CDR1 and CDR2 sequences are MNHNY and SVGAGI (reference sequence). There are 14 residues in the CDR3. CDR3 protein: CASSSRHLGGELFF. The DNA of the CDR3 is TGTGCCAGCAGTTCCCGTCACTTAGGCGGGGAGCTGTTTTTT.

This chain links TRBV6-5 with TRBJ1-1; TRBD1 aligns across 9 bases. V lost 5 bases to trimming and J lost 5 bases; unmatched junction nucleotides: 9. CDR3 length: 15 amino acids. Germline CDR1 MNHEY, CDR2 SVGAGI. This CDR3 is CASSSTGTGRTEAFF. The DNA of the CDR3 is TGTGCCAGCAGTAGTACCGGGACAGGGCGAACTGAAGCTTTCTTT.

In DNA, the CDR3 is TGCGCCAGCAGCCCTCCGCTAGGGGCCTACGAGCAGTACTTC. It yields the protein CASSPPLGAYEQYF. The chain uses TRBV4-1 and TRBJ2-7; tentative D call: TRBD1 (5 bases). Looked up from germline, CDR1 is MGHRA and CDR2 is YSYEKL. This CDR3 is built from 14 residues. V lost 4 bases and J lost 2, with 12 bases in between.

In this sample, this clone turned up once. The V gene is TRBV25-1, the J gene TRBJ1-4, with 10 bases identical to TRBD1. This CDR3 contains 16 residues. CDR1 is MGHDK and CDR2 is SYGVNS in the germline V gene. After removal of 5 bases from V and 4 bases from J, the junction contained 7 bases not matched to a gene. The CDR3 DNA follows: TGTGCCAGCAGTAGGGGACAGGGGCTTTTTAATGAAAAACTGTTTTTT. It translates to CASSRGQGLFNEKLFF.

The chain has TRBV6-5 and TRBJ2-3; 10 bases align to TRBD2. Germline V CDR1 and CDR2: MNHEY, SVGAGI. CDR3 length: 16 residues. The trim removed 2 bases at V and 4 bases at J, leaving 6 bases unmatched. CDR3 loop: CASSYRLAGVSDTQYF. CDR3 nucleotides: TGTGCCAGCAGTTACCGCCTAGCGGGAGTGTCAGATACGCAGTATTTT.

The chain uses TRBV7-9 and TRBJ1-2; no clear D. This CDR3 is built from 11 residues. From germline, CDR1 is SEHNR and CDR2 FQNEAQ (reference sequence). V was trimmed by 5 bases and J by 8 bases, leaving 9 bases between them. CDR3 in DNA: TGTGCCAGCAGCCGTACGGGGGGCTACACCTTC. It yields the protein CASSRTGGYTF.